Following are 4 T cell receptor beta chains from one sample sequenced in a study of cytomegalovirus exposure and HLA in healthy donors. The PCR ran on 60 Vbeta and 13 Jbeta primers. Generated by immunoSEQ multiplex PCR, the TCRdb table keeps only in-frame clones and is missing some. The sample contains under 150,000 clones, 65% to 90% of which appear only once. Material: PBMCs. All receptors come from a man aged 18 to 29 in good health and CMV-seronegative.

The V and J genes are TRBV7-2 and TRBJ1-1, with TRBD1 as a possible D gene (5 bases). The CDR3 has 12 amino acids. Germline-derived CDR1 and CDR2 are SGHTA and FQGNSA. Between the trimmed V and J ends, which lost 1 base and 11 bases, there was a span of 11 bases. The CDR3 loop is CASSLGMGRAFF. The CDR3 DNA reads TGTGCCAGCAGCTTAGGAATGGGGCGGGCTTTCTTT.

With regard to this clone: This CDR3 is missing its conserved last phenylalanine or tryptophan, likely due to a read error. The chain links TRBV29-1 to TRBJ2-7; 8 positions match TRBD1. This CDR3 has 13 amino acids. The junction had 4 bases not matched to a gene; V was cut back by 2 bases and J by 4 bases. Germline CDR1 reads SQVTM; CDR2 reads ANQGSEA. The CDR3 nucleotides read TGCAGCGTTGAACAGGGGGCGTTTTACGAGCAGTACCTC. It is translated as CSVEQGAFYEQYL.

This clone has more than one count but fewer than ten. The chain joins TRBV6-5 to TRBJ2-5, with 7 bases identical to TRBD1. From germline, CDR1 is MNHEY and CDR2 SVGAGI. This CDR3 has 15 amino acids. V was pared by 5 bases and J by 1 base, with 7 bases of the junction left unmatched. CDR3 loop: CASSRQGTAQETQYF. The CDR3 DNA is TGTGCCAGCAGTCGACAGGGAACAGCCCAAGAGACCCAGTACTTC.

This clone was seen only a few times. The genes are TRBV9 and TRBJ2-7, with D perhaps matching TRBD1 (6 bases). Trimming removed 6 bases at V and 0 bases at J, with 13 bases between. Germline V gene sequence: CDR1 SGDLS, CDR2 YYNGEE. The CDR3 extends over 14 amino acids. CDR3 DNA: TGTGCCAGCAACCCGACAGGAAGCTCCTACGAGCAGTACTTC. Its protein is CASNPTGSSYEQYF.